This T cell receptor (beta chain) is drawn from a study of tumor-infiltrating lymphocytes in glioblastoma multiforme. Germline values: CDR1 SGHAT, CDR2 FQNNGV. The CDR3 consists of 13 residues. Trimming took 10 bases from V and 7 from J; bases not matched to a gene: 10. TCRB libraries came from RNA via three nested multiplex PCR rounds. Each CDR3 protein is one row after TCRdb ran MiXCR on the multiplex PCR reads. The data show some 14,000 distinct CDR3 sequences, 65% to 80% seen once. The sequencing input was brain tumor tissue. The TCR comes from a male donor with glioblastoma. The chain uses TRBV11-2 and TRBJ2-7; 10 bases fit TRBD2. CDR3 nucleotide sequence: TGTGCCATCGGTAGCGGGAGGCGGGGGGAGCAGTACTTC. This gives the protein CAIGSGRRGEQYF. The full variable domain, rest sourced from reference TRBV11-2 and TRBJ2-7, is EAGVAQSPRYKIIEKRQSVAFWCNPISGHATLYWYQQILGQGPKLLIQFQNNGVVDDSQLPKDRFSAERLKGVDSTLKIQPAKLEDSAVYLCAIGSGRRGEQYFGPGTRLTVT.